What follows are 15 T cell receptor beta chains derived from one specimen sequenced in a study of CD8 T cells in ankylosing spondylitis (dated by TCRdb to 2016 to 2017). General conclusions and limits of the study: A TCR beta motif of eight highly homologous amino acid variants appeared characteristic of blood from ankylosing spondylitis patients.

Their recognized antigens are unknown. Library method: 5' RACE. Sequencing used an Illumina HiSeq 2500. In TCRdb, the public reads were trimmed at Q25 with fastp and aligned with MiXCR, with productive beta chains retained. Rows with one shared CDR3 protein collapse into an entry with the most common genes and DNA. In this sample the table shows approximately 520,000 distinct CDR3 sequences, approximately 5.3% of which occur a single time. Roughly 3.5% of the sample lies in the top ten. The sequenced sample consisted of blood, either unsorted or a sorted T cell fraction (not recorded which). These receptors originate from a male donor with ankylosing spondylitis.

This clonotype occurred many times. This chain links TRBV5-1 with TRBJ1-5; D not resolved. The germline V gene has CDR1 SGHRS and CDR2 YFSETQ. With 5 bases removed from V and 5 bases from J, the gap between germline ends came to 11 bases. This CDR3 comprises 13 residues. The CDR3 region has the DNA TGCGCCAGCAGACGGACGGATGATCAGCCCCAGCATTTT. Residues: CASRRTDDQPQHF.

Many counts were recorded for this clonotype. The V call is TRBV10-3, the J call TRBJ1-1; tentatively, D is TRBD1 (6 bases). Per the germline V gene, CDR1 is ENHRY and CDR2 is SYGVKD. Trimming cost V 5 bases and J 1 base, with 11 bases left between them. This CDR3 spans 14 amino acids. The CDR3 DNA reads TGTGCCATCAGTCAAAGGGACACGAACACTGAAGCTTTCTTT. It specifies CAISQRDTNTEAFF.

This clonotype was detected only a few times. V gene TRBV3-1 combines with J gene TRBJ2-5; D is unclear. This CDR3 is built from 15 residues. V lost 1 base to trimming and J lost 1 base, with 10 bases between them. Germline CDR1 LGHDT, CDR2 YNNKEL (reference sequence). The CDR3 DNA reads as TGTGCCAGCAGCCAAGCACTCCGAGGCCAAGAGACCCAGTACTTC. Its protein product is CASSQALRGQETQYF.

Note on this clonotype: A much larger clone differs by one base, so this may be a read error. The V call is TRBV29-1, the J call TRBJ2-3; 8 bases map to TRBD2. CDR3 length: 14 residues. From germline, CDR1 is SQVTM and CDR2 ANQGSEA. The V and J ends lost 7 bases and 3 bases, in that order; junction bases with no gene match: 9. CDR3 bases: TGCAGCGGGCGAGCGGGAGATGGGACAGATACGCAGTATTTT. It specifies CSGRAGDGTDTQYF.

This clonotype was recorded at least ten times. This CDR3 is CAIIGSLSSGANVLTF. The CDR3 DNA follows: TGTGCCATCATTGGATCCCTAAGCTCTGGGGCCAACGTCCTGACTTTC. The chain combines TRBV10-3 with TRBJ2-6, with unresolved D. V lost 7 bases to trimming and J lost 0 bases, with 13 bases between them. The CDR3 contains 16 residues. The germline V gene encodes CDR1 ENHRY and CDR2 SYGVKD.

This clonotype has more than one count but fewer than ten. Here the CDR3 reads CASSPRGAGVVGELFF. The CDR3 bases are TGTGCCAGCAGCCCTAGGGGGGCGGGAGTGGTCGGGGAGCTGTTTTTT. This chain joins TRBV9 and TRBJ2-2, with D maybe TRBD2 (7 bases). Trimming left V 4 bases short and J 7 bases short, with 20 bases between. From germline, CDR1 is SGDLS and CDR2 YYNGEE. The CDR3 is 16 amino acids.

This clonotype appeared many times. This CDR3 is CASSYDRTRMNTEAFF. CDR3 sequence (DNA): TGTGCCAGCAGTTACGATAGGACAAGGATGAACACTGAAGCTTTCTTT. The chain combines TRBV6-2 or TRBV6-3 with TRBJ1-1; perhaps TRBD1 as D (5 bases). CDR3 length: 16 residues. Germline lookup yields CDR1 MNHEY and CDR2 SVGEGT. Trimming took 2 bases from V and 0 from J, leaving 13 bases between them.

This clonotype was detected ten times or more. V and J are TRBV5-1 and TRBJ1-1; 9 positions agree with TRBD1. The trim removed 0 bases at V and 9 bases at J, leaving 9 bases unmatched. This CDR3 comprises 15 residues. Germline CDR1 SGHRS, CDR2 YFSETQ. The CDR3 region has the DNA TGCGCCAGCAGCTTGGCATCTTTAGGGACAGGGAAAGCTTTCTTT. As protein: CASSLASLGTGKAFF.

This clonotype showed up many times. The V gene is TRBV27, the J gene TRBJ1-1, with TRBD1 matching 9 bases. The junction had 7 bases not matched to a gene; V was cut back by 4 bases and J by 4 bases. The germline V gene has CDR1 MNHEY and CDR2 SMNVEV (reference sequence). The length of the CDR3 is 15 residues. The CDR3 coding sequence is TGTGCCAGCAGTTCTTCTGAGACAGGGGGCACTGAAGCTTTCTTT. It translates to CASSSSETGGTEAFF.

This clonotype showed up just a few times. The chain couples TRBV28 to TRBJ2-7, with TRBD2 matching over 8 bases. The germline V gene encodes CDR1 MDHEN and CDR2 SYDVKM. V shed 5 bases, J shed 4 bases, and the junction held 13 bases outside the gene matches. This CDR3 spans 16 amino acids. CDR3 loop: CASSPSGRRILYEQYF. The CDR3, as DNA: TGTGCCAGCAGTCCCAGCGGGAGAAGAATCTTGTACGAGCAGTACTTC.

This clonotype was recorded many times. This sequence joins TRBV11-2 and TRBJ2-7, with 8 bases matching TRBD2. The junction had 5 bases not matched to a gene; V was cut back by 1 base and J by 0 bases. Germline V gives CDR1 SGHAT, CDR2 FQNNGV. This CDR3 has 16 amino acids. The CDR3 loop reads CASSLGVAGSSYEQYF. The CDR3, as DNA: TGTGCCAGCAGCTTAGGAGTAGCGGGAAGCTCCTACGAGCAGTACTTC.

The CDR3 is CASSQATLDEAFF. The DNA for the CDR3 is TGCGCCAGCAGCCAAGCGACCTTAGATGAAGCTTTCTTT. This sequence joins TRBV4-3 and TRBJ1-1; D call uncertain. This CDR3 region has 13 residues. CDR1 is LGHNA and CDR2 is YSLEER in the germline V gene. Trimming removed 1 base at V and 7 bases at J, with 10 bases between.

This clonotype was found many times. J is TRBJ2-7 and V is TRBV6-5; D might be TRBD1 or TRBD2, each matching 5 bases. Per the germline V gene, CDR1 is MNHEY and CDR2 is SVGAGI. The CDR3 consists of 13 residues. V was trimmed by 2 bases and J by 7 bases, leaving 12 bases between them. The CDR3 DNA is TGTGCCAGCAGTTACGGAGGCAGGGCTGAGCAGTACTTC. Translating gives CASSYGGRAEQYF.

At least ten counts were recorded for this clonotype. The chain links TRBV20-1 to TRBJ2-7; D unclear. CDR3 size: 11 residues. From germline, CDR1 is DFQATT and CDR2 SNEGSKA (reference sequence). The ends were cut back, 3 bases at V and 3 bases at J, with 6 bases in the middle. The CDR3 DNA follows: TGCAGTGCTAGGTTTGGCTACGAGCAGTACTTC. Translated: CSARFGYEQYF.

The CDR3: CASSQDHRMNTEAFF. The DNA of the CDR3 is TGCGCCAGCAGCCAAGATCACAGAATGAACACTGAAGCTTTCTTT. This chain links TRBV4-1 with TRBJ1-1; no clear D gene. Trimming took 0 bases from V and 0 from J, leaving 8 bases between them. This CDR3 has 15 residues. The germline V gene has CDR1 MGHRA and CDR2 YSYEKL.